One sample yielded the 4 T cell receptor beta chains listed below, sequenced in a study of blood T cell repertoires in COVID-19. The repertoire was sequenced with immunoSEQ multiplex PCR; TCRdb's copy has only in-frame clones and lacks some. Among fewer than 500,000 clones, more than 85% were seen once, and the ten largest hold 4% to 5.5%. The material sequenced was peripheral blood. All receptors come from a woman under 40 with acute or convalescent COVID-19.

The V gene is TRBV11-1, the J gene TRBJ1-5, with 8 bases matching TRBD1. V trimming: 5 bases; J trimming: 0 bases; junction bases outside the gene matches: 6. Germline CDR1 is SGHAT and CDR2 is FQDESV (reference sequence). This CDR3 contains 16 residues. In DNA form, the CDR3 reads TGTGCCAGCAGCAAACAGGGGGGGGATAGCAATCAGCCCCAGCATTTT. Its translation is CASSKQGGDSNQPQHF.

A remark on this clone: The same CDR3 is also encoded by other DNA sequences in this sample. The chain combines TRBV5-1 with TRBJ1-1; D remains unclear. The CDR3 runs 12 residues. The V gene lost 3 bases and the J gene lost 4 bases, with 7 bases spanning the gap. CDR1 is SGHRS, CDR2 YFSETQ, per germline. This chain's CDR3 is CASSSAGTEAFF. The CDR3 DNA reads as TGCGCCAGCAGCTCAGCGGGCACTGAAGCTTTCTTT. Using reference TRBV5-1 and TRBJ1-1 for the parts outside the CDR3, the full variable domain is KAGVTQTPRYLIKTRGQQVTLSCSPISGHRSVSWYQQTPGQGLQFLFEYFSETQRNKGNFPGRFSGRQFSNSRSEMNVSTLELGDSALYLCASSSAGTEAFFGQGTRLTVV.

This chain joins TRBV21-1 and TRBJ1-5. TRBV21-1 is a pseudogene locus. CDR3 length equals 16 residues. CDR3 region: CASSKGGGISNQPQHF. The CDR3 coding sequence is TGTGCCAGCAGCAAGGGGGGAGGGATTAGCAATCAGCCCCAGCATTTT.

The gene calls are TRBV19 and TRBJ1-1, with D hard to call. CDR3 length equals 14 residues. Germline values: CDR1 LNHDA, CDR2 SQIVND (reference sequence). The ends were cut back, 5 bases at V and 7 bases at J, with 17 bases in the middle. This CDR3 reads CASSFSGGGIEAFF. The CDR3 DNA reads TGTGCCAGTAGTTTCTCGGGAGGAGGGATTGAAGCTTTCTTT.